The clone carrying this T cell receptor (beta chain) was detected many times. The data were obtained in a study of identical twins. TCRdb reanalysed the 5' RACE reads using MiXCR and keeps one entry per CDR3 protein. The sample has approximately 630,000 distinct CDR3 sequences, just over 7% seen once. V lost 6 bases and J 5 bases, leaving 13 bases between the germline ends. The CDR3 is 13 amino acids. Per the germline V gene, CDR1 is SGHVS and CDR2 is FQNEAQ. These data also formed part of another study, on yellow fever vaccine responses in identical twins.

The sequence came from a woman aged 18-30 years in good health. Sequenced: PBMCs. The rearrangement links TRBV7-8 to TRBJ2-5; D is uncertain. The CDR3 reads CASRFESRETQYF. For the CDR3, the DNA is TGTGCCAGCAGATTCGAGTCGAGGGAGACCCAGTACTTC.